The sequence of this T cell receptor beta chain was determined in a study of CD8 T cells in ankylosing spondylitis. The germline CDR1 and CDR2 sequences are KGHDR and SFDVKD. Trimming removed 3 bases from V and 15 bases from J, with 17 bases in between. This CDR3 spans 13 amino acids. Study-wide findings and caveats: Made up of under ten highly homologous variants, a TCR beta motif appeared characteristic of ankylosing spondylitis blood. Disease-linked clones bore a CD8+ phenotype and were relatively rare in peripheral blood. Reactive arthritis synovial fluid and blood were previously reported to contain some motif variants.

Concerning this clonotype: Its antigen remains unidentified.

Quantitative 5'-RACE with molecular barcodes produced the TCR beta libraries. MiXCR, run by TCRdb on the 5' RACE reads, gives a single entry per CDR3 protein. The sample contains around 150,000 distinct CDR3 sequences, approximately 32% of which appear only once. Sequenced material: synovial fluid, either unsorted or a sorted T cell fraction (not recorded which). The rearrangement links TRBV24-1 to TRBJ2-1; tentatively, D is TRBD1 or TRBD2 (5 bases each). The TCR was taken from a male donor with ankylosing spondylitis. CDR3 loop: CATSDPGRPFPFF. The CDR3, as DNA: TGTGCCACCAGTGATCCGGGACGGCCTTTCCCGTTCTTC.